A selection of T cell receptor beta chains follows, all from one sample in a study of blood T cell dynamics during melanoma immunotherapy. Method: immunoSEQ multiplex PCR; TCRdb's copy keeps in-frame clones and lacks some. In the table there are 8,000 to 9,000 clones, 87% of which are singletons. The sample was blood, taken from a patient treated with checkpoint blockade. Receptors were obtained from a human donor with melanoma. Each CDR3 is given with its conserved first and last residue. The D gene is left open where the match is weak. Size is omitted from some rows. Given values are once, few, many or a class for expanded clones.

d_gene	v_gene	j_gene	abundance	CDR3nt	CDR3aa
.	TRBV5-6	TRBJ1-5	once	TGTGCCAGCAGCATCGGTGATCAGCCCCAGCATTTT	CASSIGDQPQHF
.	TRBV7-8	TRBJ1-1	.	TGTGCCAGCAGCCCCCGGGGGGACACTGAAGCTTTCTTT	CASSPRGDTEAFF
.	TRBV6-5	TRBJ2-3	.	TGTGCCATCGAGTGGAACAGGGAAGACACAGATACGCAGTATTTT	CAIEWNREDTDTQYF
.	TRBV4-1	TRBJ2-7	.	TGCGCCAGCAGCCAAAGGAGGGACGAGCAGTACTTC	CASSQRRDEQYF
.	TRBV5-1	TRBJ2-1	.	TGCGCCAGCAGCTTGCTTACAGGGTTAGCGGATGAGCAGTTCTTC	CASSLLTGLADEQFF
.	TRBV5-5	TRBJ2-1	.	TGTGCCAGCAGCAAGACAGGAGAGCAGTTCTTC	CASSKTGEQFF
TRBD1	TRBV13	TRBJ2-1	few	TGTGCCAGCAGCCAAGGGGGCATAACCTACAATGAGCAGTTCTTC	CASSQGGITYNEQFF
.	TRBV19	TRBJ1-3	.	TGTGCCAGTGGAGGGCGAAACTCTGGAAACACCATATATTTT	CASGGRNSGNTIYF
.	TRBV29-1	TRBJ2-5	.	TGCAGCGTTGAAGACTCAAACGGGGAGCAGTACTTC	CSVEDSNGEQYF
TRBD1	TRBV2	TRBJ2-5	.	TGTGCCAGCAGCGTGGACAGGGAAGAGACCCAGTACTTC	CASSVDREETQYF
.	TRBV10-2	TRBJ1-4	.	TGCGCCAGCAGCGTACCCCCCGGAGGAACTAATGAAAAACTGTTTTTT	CASSVPPGGTNEKLFF
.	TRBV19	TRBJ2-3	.	TGTGCCAGTAGTATTCAGGCTTCCACAGATACGCAGTATTTT	CASSIQASTDTQYF
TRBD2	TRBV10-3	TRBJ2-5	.	TGTGCCATCAGGGTAGCGGGAGGCGTTGAGACCCAGTACTTC	CAIRVAGGVETQYF
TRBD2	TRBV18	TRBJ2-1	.	TGTGCCAGCTCACCACTGCTAGCGGGCTACAATGAGCAGTTCTTC	CASSPLLAGYNEQFF
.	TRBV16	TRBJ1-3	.	TGTGCCAGCAGCCAATTCCCCGTGACAACCTCTGGAAACACCATATATTTT	CASSQFPVTTSGNTIYF
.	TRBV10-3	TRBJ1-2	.	TGTGCCATCAGTGAGTCGCGGACCTATGGCTACACCTTC	CAISESRTYGYTF
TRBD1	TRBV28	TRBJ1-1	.	TGTGCCAGCAGTTTCGACAGGGCGGACACTGAAGCTTTCTTT	CASSFDRADTEAFF
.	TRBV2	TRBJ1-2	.	TGTGCCAGCAGTGAGGGTGGCTACATCTCTAACTATGGCTACACCTTC	CASSEGGYISNYGYTF
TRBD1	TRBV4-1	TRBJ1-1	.	TGCGCCAGCAGCCAAATTCCGGGACAGAGGAACACTGAAGCTTTCTTT	CASSQIPGQRNTEAFF
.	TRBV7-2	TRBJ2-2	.	TGTGCCAGCAGCTTATCCCGGGACGCCCTGATGGCCGGGGAGCTGTTTTTT	CASSLSRDALMAGELFF
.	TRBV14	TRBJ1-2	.	TGTGCCAGCAGCCAAGATATCGGAGGACATGGCTACACCTTC	CASSQDIGGHGYTF
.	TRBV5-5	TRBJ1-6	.	TGTGCCAGCCAAAGACAGACTGATAATTCACCCCTCCACTTT	CASQRQTDNSPLHF
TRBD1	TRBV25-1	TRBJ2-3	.	TGTGCCAGCAGTATCGACAGGGCCCCCACAGATACGCAGTATTTT	CASSIDRAPTDTQYF
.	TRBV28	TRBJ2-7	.	TGTGCCAGCAGCCACCGACTCCCAAGAAACTACGAGCAGTACTTC	CASSHRLPRNYEQYF
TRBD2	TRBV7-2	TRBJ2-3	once	TGTGCCAGCAGCTTATTAGCGGGAGAAGATACGCAGTATTTT	CASSLLAGEDTQYF
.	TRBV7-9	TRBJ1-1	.	TGTGCCGCCGGGGGCAAAGGGGACACTGAAGCTTTCTTT	CAAGGKGDTEAFF
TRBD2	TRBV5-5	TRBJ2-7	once	TGTGCCAGCAGCCTGGGACTAGGGACCTACGAGCAGTACTTC	CASSLGLGTYEQYF
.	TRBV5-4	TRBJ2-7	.	TGTGCCAGCAGCTTAGACGGGGAGCGCTACGAGCAGTACTTC	CASSLDGERYEQYF
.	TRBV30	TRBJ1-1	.	TGTGCCTGGACCATAAGAGGGTCCACTGAAGCTTTCTTT	CAWTIRGSTEAFF
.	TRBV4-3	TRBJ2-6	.	TGCGCCAGCAGCCAAGATCTCACCTCGGGCGCAGGAGGCAACGTCCTGACTTTC	CASSQDLTSGAGGNVLTF
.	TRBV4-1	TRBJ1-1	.	TGCGCCAGCAGCGCCCGAGGGGGTGGTGGCACTGAAGCTTTCTTT	CASSARGGGGTEAFF
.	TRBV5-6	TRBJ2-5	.	TGTGCCAGCAGCTTGCGCGGGGGCTTCCTTCAAGAGACCCAGTACTTC	CASSLRGGFLQETQYF
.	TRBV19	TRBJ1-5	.	TGTGCCAGTAGTACGGACACGGTGGGGCCCCAGCATTTT	CASSTDTVGPQHF
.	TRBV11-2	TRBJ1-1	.	TGTGCCAGCAGCCAAGAAAAAACTCCGAACACTGAAGCTTTCTTT	CASSQEKTPNTEAFF
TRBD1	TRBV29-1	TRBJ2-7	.	TGCAGCGTTGACCCGGGACAGGGGCGTCTCGAGCAGTACTTC	CSVDPGQGRLEQYF
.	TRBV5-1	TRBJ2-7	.	TGCGCCAGCAGCCTTTCCGGTGTGGGGTCCTCCTACGAGCAGTACTTC	CASSLSGVGSSYEQYF
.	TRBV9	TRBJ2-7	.	TGTGCCAGCAGCGCGGAGCAGGGCCAGTACTACGAGCAGTACTTC	CASSAEQGQYYEQYF
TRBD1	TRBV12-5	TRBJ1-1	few	TGTGCTAGTGGTCGCGACGGGACAGACCCTGAAGCTTTCTTT	CASGRDGTDPEAFF
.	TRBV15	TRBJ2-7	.	TGTGCCACCAGCAGAGATGGGCAGGGGGGCTACGAGCAGTACTTC	CATSRDGQGGYEQYF
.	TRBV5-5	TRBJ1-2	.	TGTGCCAGCAGCTGGGGGGAAAGTGGCTACACCTTC	CASSWGESGYTF
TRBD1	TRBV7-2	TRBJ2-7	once	TGTGCCAGCAGCTACCGACAGGGCAATCGAGGCGACGAGCAGTACTTC	CASSYRQGNRGDEQYF
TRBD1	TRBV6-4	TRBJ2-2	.	TGTGCCAGCAGTCCGACAGGGGACTACACCGGGGAGCTGTTTTTT	CASSPTGDYTGELFF
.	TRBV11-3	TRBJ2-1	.	TGTGCCAGCAGCTCCCCCTCGACGGGAAACAATGAGCAGTTCTTC	CASSSPSTGNNEQFF
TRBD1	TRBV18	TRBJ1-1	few	TGTGCCAGCTCACTAGGGACAGGGGGTGAAGCTTTCTTT	CASSLGTGGEAFF
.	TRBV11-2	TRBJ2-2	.	TGTGCCAGCAGCTCCGGGGCCAGGAGCGGGGAGCTGTTTTTT	CASSSGARSGELFF
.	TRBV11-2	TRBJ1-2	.	TGTGCCAGCAGCCTCCAGGGGATCCATGGCTACACCTTC	CASSLQGIHGYTF
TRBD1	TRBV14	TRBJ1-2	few	TGTGCCAGCAGCCCCAGACAGGGTTCGCGTTACACCTTC	CASSPRQGSRYTF
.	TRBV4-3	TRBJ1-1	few	TGCGCCAGCAGCCAAGACGAGAACACTGAAGCTTTCTTT	CASSQDENTEAFF
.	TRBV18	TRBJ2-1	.	TGTGCCAGCTCACCACTAGCGGCCCTCTCCTACAATGAGCAGTTCTTC	CASSPLAALSYNEQFF
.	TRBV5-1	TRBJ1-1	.	TGCGCCAGCAGCTTGGAGGGGACATCAGCTTTCTTT	CASSLEGTSAFF
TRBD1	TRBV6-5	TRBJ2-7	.	TGTGCCAGCAGTTACGCGGGGACAGGTGCCTACGAGCAGTACTTC	CASSYAGTGAYEQYF
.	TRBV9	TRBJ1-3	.	TGTGCCAGCAGCGTAGAGGTTGGTGGAAACACCATATATTTT	CASSVEVGGNTIYF